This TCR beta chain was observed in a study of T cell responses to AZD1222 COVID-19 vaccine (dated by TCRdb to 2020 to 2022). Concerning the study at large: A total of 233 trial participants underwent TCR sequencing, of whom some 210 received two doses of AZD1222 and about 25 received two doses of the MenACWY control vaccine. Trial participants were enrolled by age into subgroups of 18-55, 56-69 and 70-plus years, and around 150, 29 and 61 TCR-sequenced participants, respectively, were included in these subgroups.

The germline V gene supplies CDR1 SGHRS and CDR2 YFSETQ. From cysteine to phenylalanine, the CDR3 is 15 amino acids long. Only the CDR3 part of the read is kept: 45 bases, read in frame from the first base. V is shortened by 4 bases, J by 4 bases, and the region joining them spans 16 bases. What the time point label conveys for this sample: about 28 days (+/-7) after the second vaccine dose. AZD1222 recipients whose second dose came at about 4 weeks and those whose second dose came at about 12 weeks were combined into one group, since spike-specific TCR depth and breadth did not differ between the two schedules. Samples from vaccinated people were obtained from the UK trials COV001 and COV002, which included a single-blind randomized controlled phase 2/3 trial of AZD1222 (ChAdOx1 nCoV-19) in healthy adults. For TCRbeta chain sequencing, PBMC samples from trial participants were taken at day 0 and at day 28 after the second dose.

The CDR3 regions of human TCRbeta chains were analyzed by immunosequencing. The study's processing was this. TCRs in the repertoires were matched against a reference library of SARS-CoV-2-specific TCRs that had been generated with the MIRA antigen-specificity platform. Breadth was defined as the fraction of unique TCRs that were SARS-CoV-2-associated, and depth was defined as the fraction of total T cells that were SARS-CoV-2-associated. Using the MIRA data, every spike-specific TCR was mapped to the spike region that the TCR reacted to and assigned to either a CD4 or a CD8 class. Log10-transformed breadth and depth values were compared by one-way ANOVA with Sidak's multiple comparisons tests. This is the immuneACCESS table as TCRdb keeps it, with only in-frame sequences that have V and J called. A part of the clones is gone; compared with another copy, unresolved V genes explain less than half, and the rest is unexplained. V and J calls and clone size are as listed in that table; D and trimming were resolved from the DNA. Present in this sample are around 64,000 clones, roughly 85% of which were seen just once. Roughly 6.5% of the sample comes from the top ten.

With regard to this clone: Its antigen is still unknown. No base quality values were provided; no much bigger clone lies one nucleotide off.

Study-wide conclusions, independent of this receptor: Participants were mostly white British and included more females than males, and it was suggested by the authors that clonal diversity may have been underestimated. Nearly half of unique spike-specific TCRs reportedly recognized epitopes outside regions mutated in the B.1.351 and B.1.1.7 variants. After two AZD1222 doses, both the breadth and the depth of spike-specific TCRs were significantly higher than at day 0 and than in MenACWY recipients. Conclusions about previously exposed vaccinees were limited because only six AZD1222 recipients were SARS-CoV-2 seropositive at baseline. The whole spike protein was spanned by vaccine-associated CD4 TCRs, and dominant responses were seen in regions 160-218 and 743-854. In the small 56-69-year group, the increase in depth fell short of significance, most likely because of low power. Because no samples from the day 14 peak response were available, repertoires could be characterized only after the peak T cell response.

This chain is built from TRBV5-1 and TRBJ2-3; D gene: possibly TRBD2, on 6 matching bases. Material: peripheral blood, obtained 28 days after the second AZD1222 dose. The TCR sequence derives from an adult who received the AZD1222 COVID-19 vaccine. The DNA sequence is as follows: TGCGCCAGCAGCCGCCTAGCGAGGAAGTCAGATACGCAGTATTTT. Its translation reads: CASSRLARKSDTQYF.